This is a list of T cell receptor beta chains from one sample in a study of blood T cell repertoires in COVID-19. The method was immunoSEQ multiplex PCR; TCRdb's version includes in-frame clones alone and lacks a portion of them. Of roughly 38,000 clones detected, about 85% appear once; the ten largest clones hold approximately 1.7%. The source material was peripheral blood. The receptors stem from a man in his fifties or sixties with COVID-19, enrolled during active disease. The CDR3 runs from the conserved cysteine through the conserved F or W. D genes are given only for firm matches. Size is stated for part of the rows, as once, few or many counts, or as a class when the clone is expanded.

j_call,v_call,d_call,clone_size,cdr3_nt,cdr3_aa
TRBJ1-2,TRBV7-2,.,.,TGTGCCGGCTCGGGGGGAATAGGGGATGGCTACACCTTC,CAGSGGIGDGYTF
TRBJ1-2,TRBV30,TRBD1,.,TGTGCCTGGAGCGTCGGGACAGGGGCCGATGGCTACACCTTC,CAWSVGTGADGYTF
TRBJ1-2,TRBV11-2,TRBD1,.,TGCGCCAGTAGAACCGGGACAGGGAACTATGGCTACACCTTC,CASRTGTGNYGYTF
TRBJ1-1,TRBV18,.,.,TGTGCCAGCTCACCACAGGGGGACACTGAAGCTTTCTTT,CASSPQGDTEAFF
TRBJ1-4,TRBV28,.,.,TGTGCCAGCTATAACCCCGACGGGGATGAAAAACTGTTTTTT,CASYNPDGDEKLFF
TRBJ2-3,TRBV5-1,.,.,TGCGCCAGCAGCTTGGCCAGGCAGGGAGGAGATACGCAGTATTTT,CASSLARQGGDTQYF
TRBJ1-4,TRBV3-1/TRBV3-2,.,.,TGTGCCAGCAGCCAAGGCAGAAAACTGTTTTTT,CASSQGRKLFF
TRBJ1-1,TRBV18,.,once,TGTGCCAGCTCACCACCGGCCAGGGCGGCCACTGAAGCTTTCTTT,CASSPPARAATEAFF
TRBJ1-4,TRBV7-8,TRBD1,.,TGTGCCAGCAGCCGGACAGGGCGAGAAAAACTGTTTTTT,CASSRTGREKLFF
TRBJ2-2,TRBV6-5,.,.,TGTGCCAGCAGGCAAGGGGCCGGGGAGCTGTTTTTT,CASRQGAGELFF
TRBJ1-5,TRBV6-2/TRBV6-3,TRBD1,.,TGTGCCAGCAGTCCGGGGGGGGCTCGGACAGGGGCCCAGCCCCAGCATTTT,CASSPGGARTGAQPQHF
TRBJ1-1,TRBV7-8,.,.,TGTGCCAGCAGCTCACTTGGGGGGATGAACACTGAAGCTTTCTTT,CASSSLGGMNTEAFF
TRBJ1-2,TRBV6-1,.,.,TGTGCCAGCAGTGAAGGGAGTTATGGCTACACCTTC,CASSEGSYGYTF
TRBJ1-2,TRBV27,TRBD1,.,TGTGCCAGCAGTTTAACACAGGGGTCGCGGGGCTACACCTTC,CASSLTQGSRGYTF
TRBJ1-2,TRBV10-1,.,.,TGCGCCAGCAGTCCCTCAGGGGTTTGGGGCTACACCTTC,CASSPSGVWGYTF
TRBJ2-5,TRBV5-6,TRBD2,.,TGTGCCAGCAGCTTGCTTCTAGCGGGAGTCTCAGCCCAGTACTTC,CASSLLLAGVSAQYF
TRBJ1-1,TRBV6-5,TRBD1,.,TGTGCCAGCAGGGACAGGGTCTTAGAAGCTTTCTTT,CASRDRVLEAFF
TRBJ1-1,TRBV27,TRBD1,.,TGTGCCAGCGGAAGATGGACAGGGATGAACACTGAAGCTTTCTTT,CASGRWTGMNTEAFF
TRBJ2-7,TRBV28,TRBD2,.,TGTGCCAGCAGTTTATCGGGACTAGGAAGGCTACGGCAGTACTTC,CASSLSGLGRLRQYF
TRBJ2-2,TRBV27,TRBD1,.,TGTGCCAGCAGTCGAAAGACCCCGGGACAGGGAGGCGGGGAGCTGTTTTTT,CASSRKTPGQGGGELFF
TRBJ1-1,TRBV11-2,TRBD1,few,TGTGCCAGCAGCCACAACCCAGGGGGTAACACTGAAGCTTTCTTT,CASSHNPGGNTEAFF
TRBJ2-7,TRBV5-1,.,.,TGCGCCAGCAGCTTGGGCCGCACAGTGGACGAGCAGTACTTC,CASSLGRTVDEQYF
TRBJ1-6,TRBV15,.,.,TGTGCCACCAGCAGAGCTATAACTAGGTGGGATTCACCCCTCCACTTT,CATSRAITRWDSPLHF